This T cell receptor beta chain was retrieved from a study of cytomegalovirus exposure and HLA in healthy donors. Notes on the study in general: Subsequent analysis found a tendency for first-cohort TCR clusters to co-occur within the approximately 130 validation repertoires. The CMV antigen specificity of a few CMV-associated chains was confirmed through in vitro analysis.

In regard to this clone: Antigen: not known.

Germline CDR1 reads SGDLS; CDR2 reads YYNGEE. Trimming cost V 0 bases and J 4 bases, with 13 bases left between them. The CDR3 consists of 15 residues. Profiled with immunoSEQ multiplex PCR; TCRdb holds only in-frame clones, not every one. Here the sample spans roughly 150,000 clones, roughly 80% being singletons. This clonotype was sampled from a man younger than 40 in good health and CMV-seropositive. The V call is TRBV9, the J call TRBJ1-2; maybe TRBD1 (5 bases). Specimen: PBMCs. In DNA, the CDR3 is TGTGCCAGCAGCGTAGCGCGGCAGGGCGGCTATGGCTACACCTTC. It codes for CASSVARQGGYGYTF.